This T cell receptor (beta chain) was recorded in a study of naive and memory T cell subsets. Broader study findings: Each distinct alpha or beta sequence counts as one clonotype. Especially in CD8 cells, naive repertoires contained a few larger clonotypes, possibly CD45RA-re-expressing memory cells.

An equimolar mix of two oligonucleotides served as the beta constant-region primer for TRBC1 and TRBC2. The ligated cDNA underwent four PCR rounds using SP2 and nested alpha and beta constant-region primers. TCRdb processed the UMI-ligation and nested PCR reads anew with MiXCR; each CDR3 protein has one entry. The sample lists over 130,000 distinct CDR3 sequences, under 25% occurring once. Germline-derived CDR1 and CDR2 are WNHNN and SYGVQD (reference sequence). The CDR3 extends over 14 amino acids. Unmatched junction bases numbered 4, after V lost 6 bases and J lost 2 bases. Ten or more counts support this clonotype. Its antigen is undetermined.

The TCR originated in a human donor in good health. Sequenced input: naive CD8+ T cells from blood. This sequence joins TRBV10-1 and TRBJ1-1; 9 bases agree with TRBD1. The CDR3 DNA follows: TGCGCCAGCAGCCCGGACAGGGGAAACACTGAAGCTTTCTTT. It encodes CASSPDRGNTEAFF.